The 8 T cell receptor beta chains in this list originate from one sample, sequenced in a study of cytomegalovirus exposure and HLA in healthy donors. The table came from immunoSEQ multiplex PCR; TCRdb's copy has only in-frame clones and leaves some out. The profile shows approximately 80,000 clones, roughly 93% of them singletons. The specimen was PBMCs. These receptors were taken from a woman in her twenties or thirties in good health and CMV-seronegative.

The gene calls are TRBV2 and TRBJ2-7; D remains ambiguous. In germline, CDR1 is SNHLY, CDR2 FYNNEI. Trimming left V 1 base short and J 1 base short, with 11 bases between. The CDR3 sequence is 15 residues long. The CDR3 DNA is TGTGCCAGCAGTGAAGGATCTAGGATATCCTACGAGCAGTACTTC. As protein: CASSEGSRISYEQYF.

This clone was recorded a few times. The chain recombines TRBV27 with TRBJ1-5; D is uncertain. Germline V gene lookup returns CDR1 MNHEY and CDR2 SMNVEV (reference sequence). V was pared by 5 bases and J by 2 bases, with 10 bases between. The CDR3 loop spans 14 amino acids. The CDR3 coding sequence is TGTGCCAGCAGTGCTCCCGGGGGCAATCAGCCCCAGCATTTT. Protein: CASSAPGGNQPQHF.

The rearrangement uses TRBV19 and TRBJ2-5, with 9 bases aligning to TRBD2. This CDR3 contains 14 residues. V lost 6 bases and J lost 4; bases outside the gene matches: 6. Germline CDR1 is LNHDA and CDR2 is SQIVND (reference sequence). This CDR3 is CASRGAGGVETQYF. The DNA of the CDR3 is TGTGCCAGTAGAGGTGCGGGAGGGGTAGAGACCCAGTACTTC.

This chain's CDR3 is CASSMAGANVLTF. As DNA, the CDR3 is TGTGCCAGCAGTATGGCCGGGGCCAACGTCCTGACTTTC. The V and J genes are TRBV6-5 and TRBJ2-6; no firm D call. This CDR3 contains 13 residues. Germline CDR1 MNHEY, CDR2 SVGAGI. V lost 5 bases and J 4 bases, leaving 6 bases between the germline ends.

The J gene is TRBJ2-3, the V gene TRBV5-1, with 9 bases fitting TRBD1. V dropped 4 bases and J dropped 0; count of bases not matched to a gene: 3. The CDR3 loop spans 15 amino acids. Germline assignment: CDR1 SGHRS and CDR2 YFSETQ. CDR3 bases: TGCGCCAGCAGCCTGGACAGGGGAAGCACAGATACGCAGTATTTT. Its translation is CASSLDRGSTDTQYF.

The rearrangement links TRBV9 to TRBJ2-1; 8 nucleotides match TRBD2. In germline, CDR1 is SGDLS, CDR2 YYNGEE. Unmatched junction bases numbered 11, after V lost 0 bases and J lost 9 bases. The CDR3 has 16 amino acids. The CDR3 sequence is CASSVEWAAGAGEQFF. CDR3 nucleotide sequence: TGTGCCAGCAGCGTAGAATGGGCAGCGGGAGCCGGTGAGCAGTTCTTC. Variable domain in full (rest from reference TRBV9 and TRBJ2-1): DSGVTQTPKHLITATGQRVTLRCSPRSGDLSVYWYQQSLDQGLQFLIQYYNGEERAKGNILERFSAQQFPDLHSELNLSSLELGDSALYFCASSVEWAAGAGEQFFGPGTRLTVL.

This sequence joins TRBV5-1 and TRBJ1-4, with TRBD1 matching 7 bases. V was clipped by 0 bases and J by 7 bases; unmatched bases: 6. There are 15 residues in the CDR3. Germline CDR1 and CDR2: SGHRS and YFSETQ. The CDR3 region is CASSLAGTEGEKLFF. Here the CDR3 DNA reads TGCGCCAGCAGCTTGGCCGGGACAGAGGGTGAAAAACTGTTTTTT. Full variable domain (rest looked up from reference TRBV5-1 and TRBJ1-4): KAGVTQTPRYLIKTRGQQVTLSCSPISGHRSVSWYQQTPGQGLQFLFEYFSETQRNKGNFPGRFSGRQFSNSRSEMNVSTLELGDSALYLCASSLAGTEGEKLFFGSGTQLSVL.

The J gene is TRBJ2-7, the V gene TRBV29-1; TRBD1 matches at 7 bases. Germline lookup yields CDR1 SQVTM and CDR2 ANQGSEA. The CDR3 is made up of 13 amino acids. Trimming removed 6 bases from V and 4 bases from J; junction bases left unmatched: 9. The CDR3 region is CSVARTGGYEQYF. CDR3 DNA: TGCAGCGTCGCTAGGACAGGCGGGTACGAGCAGTACTTC.